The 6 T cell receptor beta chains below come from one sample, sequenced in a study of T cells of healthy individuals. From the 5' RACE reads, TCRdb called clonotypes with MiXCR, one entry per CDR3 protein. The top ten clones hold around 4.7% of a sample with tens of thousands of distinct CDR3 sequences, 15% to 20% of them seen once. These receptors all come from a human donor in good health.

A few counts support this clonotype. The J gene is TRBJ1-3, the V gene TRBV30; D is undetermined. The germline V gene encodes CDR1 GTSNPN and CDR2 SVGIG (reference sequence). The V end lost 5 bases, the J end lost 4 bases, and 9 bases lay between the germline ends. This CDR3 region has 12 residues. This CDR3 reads CAWRVRGNTIYF. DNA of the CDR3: TGTGCCTGGCGAGTAAGGGGAAACACCATATATTTT.

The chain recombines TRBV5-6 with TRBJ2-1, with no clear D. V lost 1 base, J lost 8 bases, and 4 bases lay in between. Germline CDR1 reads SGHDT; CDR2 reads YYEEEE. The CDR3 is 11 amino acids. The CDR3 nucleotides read TGTGCCAGCAGCTTGTGGCATGAGCAGTTCTTC. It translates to CASSLWHEQFF.

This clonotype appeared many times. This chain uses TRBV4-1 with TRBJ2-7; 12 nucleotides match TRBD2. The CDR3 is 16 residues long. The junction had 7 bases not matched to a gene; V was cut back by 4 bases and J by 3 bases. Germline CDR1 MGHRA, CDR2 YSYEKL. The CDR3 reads CASSPSTSGSSYEQYF. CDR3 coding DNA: TGCGCCAGCAGCCCATCGACTAGCGGGAGTAGCTACGAGCAGTACTTC.

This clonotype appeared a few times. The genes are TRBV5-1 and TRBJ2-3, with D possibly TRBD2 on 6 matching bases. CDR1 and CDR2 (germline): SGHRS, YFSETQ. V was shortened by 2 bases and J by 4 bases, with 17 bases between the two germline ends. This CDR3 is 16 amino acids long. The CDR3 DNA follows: TGCGCCAGCAGCTTCCGGGACTCCTTTCGGGCAGATACGCAGTATTTT. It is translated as CASSFRDSFRADTQYF.

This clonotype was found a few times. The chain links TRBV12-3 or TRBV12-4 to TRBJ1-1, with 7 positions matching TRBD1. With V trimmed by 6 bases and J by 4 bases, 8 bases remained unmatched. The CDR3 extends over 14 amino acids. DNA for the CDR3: TGTGCCAGCAGGTTGTCCGCAGGGGGCACTGAAGCTTTCTTT. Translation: CASRLSAGGTEAFF.

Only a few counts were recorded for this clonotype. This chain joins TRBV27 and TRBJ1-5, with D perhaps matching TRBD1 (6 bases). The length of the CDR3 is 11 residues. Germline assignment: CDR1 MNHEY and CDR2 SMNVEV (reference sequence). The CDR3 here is CATGWSQPQHF. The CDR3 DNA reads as TGTGCAACAGGGTGGAGTCAGCCCCAGCATTTT.